This TCR beta chain emerged from a study of neoadjuvant nivolumab and ipilimumab in lung cancer. General observations from the study: Higher pretherapy blood TCR richness went with higher resected-tumor richness.

The table came from immunoSEQ multiplex PCR; TCRdb's copy has only in-frame clones and leaves some out. The sample includes fewer than 25,000 clones, approximately 77% of them seen just once. The V end was cut by 1 base, the J end by 2 bases, with 12 bases between. From germline, CDR1 is SGHRS and CDR2 YFSETQ. The CDR3 is made up of 15 amino acids. This clone turned up a few times. Its antigen is undetermined. The sequencing used peripheral blood, collected before neoadjuvant nivolumab, alone or with ipilimumab. The origin of this receptor is an adult with non-small cell lung cancer. This chain uses TRBV5-1 with TRBJ1-1, with unresolved D. The CDR3 DNA is TGCGCCAGCAGCTTGAGGGATGGTGAAAACACTGAAGCTTTCTTT. Translated: CASSLRDGENTEAFF.